This TCR beta chain came from a study of shared clonotypes between healthy human individuals. The CDR3 runs 11 residues. Germline V gives CDR1 DFQATT, CDR2 SNEGSKA (reference sequence). V was clipped by 3 bases and J by 3 bases, with 6 bases between them. The method was immunoSEQ multiplex PCR; TCRdb's version includes in-frame clones alone and lacks a portion of them. This table holds approximately 99,000 clones, around 68% found once. Sequences were obtained from memory CD8+ T cells sorted from blood. Subset specified: CD45RO+ cells pooled with CCR7-negative TemRA cells. The V and J genes are TRBV20-1 and TRBJ2-7; D remains unclear. The receptor was derived from a young woman in good health. The chain's CDR3 is CSARVVYEQYF. For the CDR3, the DNA is TGCAGTGCTAGGGTCGTCTACGAGCAGTACTTC.